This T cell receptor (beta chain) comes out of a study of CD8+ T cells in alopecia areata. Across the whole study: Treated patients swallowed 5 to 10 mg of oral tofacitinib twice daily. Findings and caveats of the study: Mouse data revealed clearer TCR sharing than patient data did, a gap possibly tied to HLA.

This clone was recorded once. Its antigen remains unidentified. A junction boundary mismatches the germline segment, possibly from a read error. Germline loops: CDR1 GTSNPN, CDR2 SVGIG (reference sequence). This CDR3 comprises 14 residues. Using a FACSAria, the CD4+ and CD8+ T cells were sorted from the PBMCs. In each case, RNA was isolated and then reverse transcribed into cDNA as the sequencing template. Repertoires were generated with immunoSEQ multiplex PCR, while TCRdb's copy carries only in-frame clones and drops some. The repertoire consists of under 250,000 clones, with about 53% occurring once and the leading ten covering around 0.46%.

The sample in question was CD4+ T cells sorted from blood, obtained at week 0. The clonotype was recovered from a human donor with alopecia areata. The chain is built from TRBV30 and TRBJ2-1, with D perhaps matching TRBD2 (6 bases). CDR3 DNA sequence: TGTGCCTGGAGTGTACTGAGCGGGTGGGAAGCGAGGGTCTTC. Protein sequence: CAWSVLSGWEARVF.